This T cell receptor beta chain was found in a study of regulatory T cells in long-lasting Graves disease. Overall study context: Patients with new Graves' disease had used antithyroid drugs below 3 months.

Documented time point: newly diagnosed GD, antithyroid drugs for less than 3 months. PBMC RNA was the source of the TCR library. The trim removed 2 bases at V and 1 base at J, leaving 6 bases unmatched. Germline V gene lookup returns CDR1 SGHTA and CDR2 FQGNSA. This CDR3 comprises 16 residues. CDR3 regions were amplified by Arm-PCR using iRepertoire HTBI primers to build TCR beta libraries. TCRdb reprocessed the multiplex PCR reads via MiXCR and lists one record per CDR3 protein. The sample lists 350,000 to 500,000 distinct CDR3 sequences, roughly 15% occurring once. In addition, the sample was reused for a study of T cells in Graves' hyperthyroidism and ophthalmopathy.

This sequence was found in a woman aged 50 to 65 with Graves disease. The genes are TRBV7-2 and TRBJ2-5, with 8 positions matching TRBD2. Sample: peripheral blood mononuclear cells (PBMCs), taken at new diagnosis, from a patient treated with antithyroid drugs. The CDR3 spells CASSLSWREAQETQYF. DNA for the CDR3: TGTGCCAGCAGCTTATCATGGCGGGAGGCCCAAGAGACCCAGTACTTC.